This is a list of T cell receptor beta chains from one sample in a study of blood T cell repertoires in COVID-19. The data were produced by immunoSEQ multiplex PCR, yet TCRdb's version contains in-frame clones alone and is incomplete. The top ten hold about 0.65% of the sample, which has around 450,000 clones, around 90% seen once. Sequenced material: PBMCs or T cells enriched from blood (not recorded which). The receptors originated from a woman younger than 35 who had recovered from COVID-19. Each CDR3 is given with its conserved first and last residue. The order of the fields is J gene, clone size, D gene, V gene, CDR3 protein, CDR3 DNA. A D gene is named only where the DNA matches it firmly. Expanded clones get a size class; other rows say once, few or many, or leave the size out.

j_gene: TRBJ1-6; abundance: NA; d_gene: TRBD1; v_gene: TRBV19; CDR3aa: CASSSSRGYYNSPLHF; CDR3nt: TGTGCCAGTAGTTCCAGCAGGGGGTACTATAATTCACCCCTCCACTTT
j_gene: TRBJ1-5; abundance: NA; d_gene: NA; v_gene: TRBV4-1; CDR3aa: CASSQVWPGNQPQHF; CDR3nt: TGCGCCAGCAGCCAAGTTTGGCCGGGAAATCAGCCCCAGCATTTT
j_gene: TRBJ1-3; abundance: NA; d_gene: NA; v_gene: TRBV3-1/TRBV3-2; CDR3aa: CASSQGPAGNTIYF; CDR3nt: TGTGCCAGCAGCCAAGGGCCTGCTGGAAACACCATATATTTT
j_gene: TRBJ2-1; abundance: NA; d_gene: TRBD1; v_gene: TRBV5-1; CDR3aa: CASSLAEGTGVYNEQFF; CDR3nt: TGCGCCAGCAGCTTGGCCGAGGGGACAGGGGTCTACAATGAGCAGTTCTTC
j_gene: TRBJ2-3; abundance: NA; d_gene: TRBD1; v_gene: TRBV7-2; CDR3aa: CASSLGQGAGDTQYF; CDR3nt: TGTGCCAGCAGCTTAGGACAGGGGGCAGGGGATACGCAGTATTTT
j_gene: TRBJ1-2; abundance: NA; d_gene: NA; v_gene: TRBV5-1; CDR3aa: CASGPEGDGYTF; CDR3nt: TGCGCCAGCGGTCCAGAGGGGGACGGCTACACCTTC
j_gene: TRBJ1-3; abundance: NA; d_gene: NA; v_gene: TRBV5-4; CDR3aa: CASSLDSGNTIYF; CDR3nt: TGTGCCAGCAGCTTGGACAGCGGAAACACCATATATTTT
j_gene: TRBJ1-6; abundance: NA; d_gene: TRBD1; v_gene: TRBV28; CDR3aa: CASGSGGQGYNSPLHF; CDR3nt: TGTGCCAGCGGTTCGGGGGGACAGGGATACAATTCACCCCTCCACTTT
j_gene: TRBJ2-5; abundance: once; d_gene: NA; v_gene: TRBV12-3/TRBV12-4; CDR3aa: CASSQGFRETQYF; CDR3nt: TGTGCCAGCAGTCAGGGCTTCCGTGAGACCCAGTACTTC
j_gene: TRBJ1-2; abundance: few; d_gene: NA; v_gene: TRBV28; CDR3aa: CASSLWGTGPYGYTF; CDR3nt: TGTGCCAGCAGTTTATGGGGGACTGGGCCTTATGGCTACACCTTC
j_gene: TRBJ2-7; abundance: NA; d_gene: TRBD2; v_gene: TRBV3-1/TRBV3-2; CDR3aa: CASSPGLAGGRTYEQYF; CDR3nt: TGTGCCAGCAGCCCTGGACTAGCGGGGGGCCGAACCTACGAGCAGTACTTC
j_gene: TRBJ1-5; abundance: NA; d_gene: NA; v_gene: TRBV30; CDR3aa: CAWSVSSGTQPQHF; CDR3nt: TGTGCCTGGAGTGTATCCTCAGGAACTCAGCCCCAGCATTTT
j_gene: TRBJ1-6; abundance: few; d_gene: NA; v_gene: TRBV30; CDR3aa: CAWSWSKPGTPPTPLHF; CDR3nt: TGTGCCTGGAGTTGGTCCAAGCCCGGGACACCCCCTACACCCCTCCACTTT
j_gene: TRBJ2-5; abundance: NA; d_gene: NA; v_gene: TRBV30; CDR3aa: CAWSAGVSGETQYF; CDR3nt: TGTGCCTGGAGTGCGGGGGTCTCCGGGGAGACCCAGTACTTC
j_gene: TRBJ1-2; abundance: few; d_gene: TRBD1; v_gene: TRBV7-2; CDR3aa: CASSLDREEGYTF; CDR3nt: TGTGCCAGCAGCCTCGACAGGGAGGAGGGCTACACCTTC
j_gene: TRBJ1-3; abundance: NA; d_gene: NA; v_gene: TRBV2; CDR3aa: CASGGGINSGNTIYF; CDR3nt: TGTGCCAGCGGAGGAGGGATTAACTCTGGAAACACCATATATTTT
j_gene: TRBJ2-5; abundance: NA; d_gene: TRBD2; v_gene: TRBV5-1; CDR3aa: CASSPGGETQYF; CDR3nt: TGCGCCAGCAGCCCGGGGGGAGAGACCCAGTACTTC
j_gene: TRBJ1-5; abundance: NA; d_gene: NA; v_gene: TRBV11-2; CDR3aa: CASSLGYRFNQPQHF; CDR3nt: TGTGCCAGCAGCTTAGGATACAGGTTCAATCAGCCCCAGCATTTT
j_gene: TRBJ2-1; abundance: NA; d_gene: TRBD1; v_gene: TRBV11-3; CDR3aa: CASSPGDRDYNEQFF; CDR3nt: TGTGCCAGCAGCCCCGGCGACAGGGACTACAATGAGCAGTTCTTC
j_gene: TRBJ1-1; abundance: NA; d_gene: NA; v_gene: TRBV19; CDR3aa: CASRNRQGIEAFF; CDR3nt: TGTGCCAGTAGAAACCGTCAGGGAATTGAAGCTTTCTTT
j_gene: TRBJ2-5; abundance: NA; d_gene: TRBD2; v_gene: TRBV29-1; CDR3aa: CSVGREGPLGKNQETQYF; CDR3nt: TGCAGCGTCGGGCGGGAGGGGCCACTCGGGAAAAACCAAGAGACCCAGTACTTC
j_gene: TRBJ1-5; abundance: NA; d_gene: NA; v_gene: TRBV6-5; CDR3aa: CASLTDYNQPQHF; CDR3nt: TGTGCCAGCTTGACAGATTATAATCAGCCCCAGCATTTT
j_gene: TRBJ1-1; abundance: few; d_gene: NA; v_gene: TRBV2; CDR3aa: CASSDDTEAFF; CDR3nt: TGTGCCAGCAGTGACGACACTGAAGCTTTCTTT
j_gene: TRBJ2-5; abundance: NA; d_gene: TRBD2; v_gene: TRBV4-2; CDR3aa: CASSQDWKGGSAQYF; CDR3nt: TGTGCCAGCAGCCAAGATTGGAAGGGAGGGTCGGCCCAGTACTTC
j_gene: TRBJ2-7; abundance: NA; d_gene: TRBD1; v_gene: TRBV2; CDR3aa: CASTVSRGYHEQYF; CDR3nt: TGTGCCAGTACTGTATCCAGGGGGTACCACGAGCAGTACTTC
j_gene: TRBJ1-4; abundance: NA; d_gene: NA; v_gene: TRBV30; CDR3aa: CAWGLGGLNEKLFF; CDR3nt: TGTGCCTGGGGATTAGGGGGTCTTAATGAAAAACTGTTTTTT
j_gene: TRBJ1-2; abundance: NA; d_gene: NA; v_gene: TRBV3-1/TRBV3-2; CDR3aa: CASSQDTWANYGYTF; CDR3nt: TGTGCCAGCAGCCAAGATACGTGGGCGAACTATGGCTACACCTTC
j_gene: TRBJ1-2; abundance: NA; d_gene: NA; v_gene: TRBV19; CDR3aa: CASSIGRAGYGYTF; CDR3nt: TGTGCCAGTAGTATAGGCCGGGCGGGTTATGGCTACACCTTC
j_gene: TRBJ1-6; abundance: NA; d_gene: TRBD1; v_gene: TRBV27; CDR3aa: CASSFPSGTGGNSPLHF; CDR3nt: TGTGCCAGCAGTTTCCCATCCGGGACAGGGGGCAATTCACCCCTCCACTTT
j_gene: TRBJ2-3; abundance: NA; d_gene: TRBD1; v_gene: TRBV7-2; CDR3aa: CASSRDRGTDTQYF; CDR3nt: TGTGCCAGCAGCCGGGACAGGGGCACAGATACGCAGTATTTT
j_gene: TRBJ1-5; abundance: few; d_gene: TRBD1; v_gene: TRBV7-3; CDR3aa: CASSHRDSAILSNQPQHF; CDR3nt: TGTGCCAGCAGCCACCGGGACAGTGCAATTCTTAGCAATCAGCCCCAGCATTTT
j_gene: TRBJ2-5; abundance: NA; d_gene: NA; v_gene: TRBV6-2/TRBV6-3; CDR3aa: CASSYLRGTQYF; CDR3nt: TGTGCCAGCAGTTACCTCCGGGGGACCCAGTACTTC
j_gene: TRBJ2-1; abundance: NA; d_gene: TRBD2; v_gene: TRBV11-2; CDR3aa: CASRRPGLASEWQFF; CDR3nt: TGTGCCAGCAGGAGGCCGGGACTAGCGTCGGAGTGGCAGTTCTTC
j_gene: TRBJ2-2; abundance: NA; d_gene: TRBD2; v_gene: TRBV7-2; CDR3aa: CASSSRTSGGTGELFF; CDR3nt: TGTGCCAGCAGCTCCCGGACTAGCGGGGGAACCGGGGAGCTGTTTTTT
j_gene: TRBJ1-5; abundance: NA; d_gene: NA; v_gene: TRBV19; CDR3aa: CATIMGGTGPNQPQHF; CDR3nt: TGTGCCACCATAATGGGTGGAACAGGCCCCAATCAGCCCCAGCATTTT
j_gene: TRBJ2-2; abundance: few; d_gene: NA; v_gene: TRBV6-5; CDR3aa: CASSLGLHANTGELFF; CDR3nt: TGTGCCAGCAGTTTAGGACTTCACGCGAACACCGGGGAGCTGTTTTTT
j_gene: TRBJ1-1; abundance: NA; d_gene: NA; v_gene: TRBV7-2; CDR3aa: CASSLGGENTEAFF; CDR3nt: TGTGCCAGCAGCCTTGGGGGGGAGAACACTGAAGCTTTCTTT
j_gene: TRBJ2-2; abundance: NA; d_gene: NA; v_gene: TRBV5-1; CDR3aa: CASSLDLRGELFF; CDR3nt: TGCGCCAGCAGCTTGGACTTACGCGGGGAGCTGTTTTTT
j_gene: TRBJ1-1; abundance: NA; d_gene: NA; v_gene: TRBV7-8; CDR3aa: CASSLGSREGFMNTEAFF; CDR3nt: TGTGCCAGCAGCTTAGGTTCCCGAGAGGGTTTTATGAACACTGAAGCTTTCTTT
j_gene: TRBJ2-3; abundance: NA; d_gene: NA; v_gene: TRBV9; CDR3aa: CASSASGIITDTQYF; CDR3nt: TGTGCCAGCAGCGCCTCCGGGATCATCACAGATACGCAGTATTTT
j_gene: TRBJ1-2; abundance: once; d_gene: TRBD1; v_gene: TRBV5-4; CDR3aa: CASRPGQSVTNYGYTF; CDR3nt: TGTGCCAGCAGACCGGGACAGTCAGTTACTAACTATGGCTACACCTTC
j_gene: TRBJ1-4; abundance: NA; d_gene: NA; v_gene: TRBV4-1; CDR3aa: CASSPPMGATNEKLFF; CDR3nt: TGCGCCAGCAGCCCTCCTATGGGGGCTACTAATGAAAAACTGTTTTTT
j_gene: TRBJ2-7; abundance: NA; d_gene: NA; v_gene: TRBV3-1/TRBV3-2; CDR3aa: CASSQGRTGRAYEQYF; CDR3nt: TGTGCCAGCAGCCAAGGGAGAACAGGGAGAGCCTACGAGCAGTACTTC
j_gene: TRBJ2-1; abundance: few; d_gene: NA; v_gene: TRBV18; CDR3aa: CASSPLFTDEQFF; CDR3nt: TGTGCCAGCTCACCTCTGTTTACAGATGAGCAGTTCTTC
j_gene: TRBJ2-5; abundance: NA; d_gene: NA; v_gene: TRBV9; CDR3aa: CASSVGGSHQETQYF; CDR3nt: TGTGCCAGCAGCGTAGGAGGTTCCCATCAAGAGACCCAGTACTTC
j_gene: TRBJ1-2; abundance: NA; d_gene: NA; v_gene: TRBV30; CDR3aa: CAWSPMVGAGYTF; CDR3nt: TGTGCCTGGAGTCCGATGGTAGGGGCGGGCTACACCTTC
j_gene: TRBJ2-7; abundance: once; d_gene: NA; v_gene: TRBV7-2; CDR3aa: CASSLRQSPWEQYF; CDR3nt: TGTGCCAGCAGCTTAAGACAATCCCCCTGGGAGCAGTACTTC
j_gene: TRBJ1-4; abundance: NA; d_gene: TRBD1; v_gene: TRBV30; CDR3aa: CALGTATNEKLFF; CDR3nt: TGTGCCCTAGGGACAGCAACTAATGAAAAACTGTTTTTT
j_gene: TRBJ2-1; abundance: NA; d_gene: NA; v_gene: TRBV9; CDR3aa: CASSVVLGGEQFF; CDR3nt: TGTGCCAGCAGCGTAGTTCTAGGGGGTGAGCAGTTCTTC